This T cell receptor beta chain was found in a study of breast tumors, draining lymph nodes, adjacent tissues. This CDR3 has 16 residues. Per germline, CDR1 SGHNT and CDR2 YENEEA. Trimming shortened V by 3 bases and J by 5 bases, and 17 bases separated the two germline ends. TCRdb called the multiplex PCR reads again in MiXCR, with one record for every CDR3 protein. This sample has 70,000 or so distinct CDR3 sequences, with over 40% found just once. Study-level points and caveats: Tumors had less TCR diversity than lymph nodes, more than nontumor tissue. The lymph node origin of tumor T cells was framed as consistent with a hypothesis, not demonstrated.

This clonotype has a count of ten or more. As yet, its antigen is unknown. The receptor's source is a female donor with breast cancer. Some clones in this sample may be carry-over from other donors' samples. The specimen sequenced was breast tumor tissue. The V and J genes are TRBV11-3 and TRBJ2-1, with D maybe TRBD1 (6 bases). The CDR3 here is CASSLTPQGSDNEQFF. DNA of the CDR3: TGTGCCAGCAGCTTGACCCCCCAGGGGTCTGACAATGAGCAGTTCTTC.